The clone carrying this T cell receptor (beta chain) turned up a few times. The antigen is not known. The time point denotes: patch test 2, 6 weeks after DPC sensitization. Treatment given: therapeutic diphenylcyclopropenone sensitization with weekly scalp DPC. The data belong to a study of human T cells and chemical hapten exposure. Overall study: DPC (0.01%) was patch tested on the upper back and read at 6 days.

Whole-study results and caveats: Expanded TCRs clustered into significantly more large CDR3 similarity groups than controls, the analysis revealed.

Each CDR3 protein gets one entry after TCRdb re-called the RACE reads with MiXCR. The table has tens of thousands of distinct CDR3 sequences, roughly 10% seen once; the top ten hold 2% to 2.5%. Sequenced material: whole blood, taken in connection with sensitization to the hapten diphenylcyclopropenone (DPC). This receptor was identified in a woman in her thirties with alopecia areata. Some clones in this sample may be carry-over from other donors' samples.

CDR3 DNA sequence: TGTGCCAGCAGCCGCGGTTCAGGGAGGACCCAGTACTTC. It codes for CASSRGSGRTQYF. The chain has TRBV14 and TRBJ2-5; D possibly matches TRBD1 or TRBD2 (5 bases each). CDR1 and CDR2 from the germline V gene are SGHDN and FVKESK. V was pared by 4 bases and J by 7 bases, with 13 bases between. The CDR3 loop spans 13 amino acids.